These 13 T cell receptor beta chains share one sample of origin, sequenced in a study of T cells after yellow fever vaccination. TCRdb processed the 5' RACE reads anew with MiXCR; each CDR3 protein has one entry. The sample includes roughly 62,000 distinct CDR3 sequences, roughly 6.9% of them seen just once. The sample in question was CD8+ T cells sorted from PBMCs, obtained on the day of the first yellow fever vaccination. The receptors originated from a man in his late teens or twenties who received the YFV17D yellow fever vaccine.

V is TRBV4-1 and J is TRBJ2-5, with 12 bases matching TRBD1. This CDR3 comprises 16 residues. The germline V gene has CDR1 MGHRA and CDR2 YSYEKL. J was trimmed by 5 bases and V by 1 base; bases with no gene match: 5. This CDR3 reads CASSQGDRGPDETQYF. CDR3 in DNA: TGCGCCAGCAGCCAAGGGGACAGGGGGCCGGACGAGACCCAGTACTTC.

The chain uses TRBV5-1 and TRBJ1-6, with D unresolved. This CDR3 has 15 amino acids. Germline V gene sequence: CDR1 SGHRS, CDR2 YFSETQ. V was trimmed by 4 bases and J by 10 bases, leaving 18 bases between them. In nucleotides, the CDR3 is TGCGCCAGCAGCACCGACCGGGGAGGTGGCTCACCCCTCCACTTT. Its translation: CASSTDRGGGSPLHF.

This clonotype has ten or more counts. The J gene is TRBJ2-3, the V gene TRBV6-4; a possible D gene is TRBD2 (5 bases). The CDR3 consists of 13 residues. The germline V gene encodes CDR1 MRHNA and CDR2 SNTAGT. The V end was cut by 2 bases, the J end by 3 bases, with 6 bases between. CDR3 DNA sequence: TGTGCCAGCAGTGACAGGGAGACAGATACGCAGTATTTT. As protein: CASSDRETDTQYF.

This chain connects TRBV25-1 to TRBJ1-5; D is perhaps TRBD1 (6 bases). This CDR3 has 16 amino acids. The V end was cut by 6 bases, the J end by 6 bases, with 21 bases between. CDR1 is MGHDK and CDR2 is SYGVNS in the germline V gene. The CDR3: CASRSPGATEAQPQHF. The CDR3 nucleotides are TGTGCCAGCAGATCTCCAGGGGCTACAGAGGCTCAGCCCCAGCATTTT.

V is TRBV4-3 and J is TRBJ2-5; TRBD1 matches 11 bases. The germline gives CDR1 LGHNA, CDR2 YSLEER. The CDR3 runs to 18 residues. J lost 4 bases, V lost 0 bases, and 10 bases had no gene match. The CDR3 spells CASSQDSIGGTGGETQYF. The CDR3 DNA reads TGCGCCAGCAGCCAAGATAGTATTGGCGGGACAGGGGGAGAGACCCAGTACTTC.

This clonotype has ten or more counts. The gene calls are TRBV11-2 and TRBJ2-3, with TRBD1 identical over 9 bases. CDR1 is SGHAT, CDR2 FQNNGV, per germline. CDR3 length equals 16 residues. V was clipped by 5 bases and J by 3 bases; unmatched bases: 9. The CDR3 DNA reads as TGTGCCAGCAGCCAGATACAGGGGGCTGTTACAGATACGCAGTATTTT. It translates to CASSQIQGAVTDTQYF.

This clonotype was counted a single time. This chain links TRBV12-3 or TRBV12-4 with TRBJ2-5; 10 nucleotides align to TRBD2. This CDR3 has 14 residues. With 9 bases clipped from V and 5 bases from J, the junction kept 9 bases outside the gene matches. CDR3 in amino acids: CASTLAGVVETQYF. The DNA of the CDR3 is TGTGCCAGTACTCTAGCGGGGGTTGTTGAGACCCAGTACTTC.

This clonotype occurred many times. CDR3 region: CATSTRDRAGELFF. Here the CDR3 DNA reads TGTGCCACCAGCACCCGGGACAGGGCCGGGGAGCTGTTTTTT. J is TRBJ2-2 and V is TRBV15, with TRBD1 matching 9 bases. Germline values: CDR1 LNHNV, CDR2 YYDKDF (reference sequence). V was pared by 4 bases and J by 6 bases, with 3 bases of the junction left unmatched. The CDR3 covers 14 residues.

The rearrangement joins TRBV18 to TRBJ2-7; 7 bases line up with TRBD1. This CDR3 has 13 residues. Per germline, CDR1 KGHSH and CDR2 LQKENI. With 5 bases clipped from V and 4 bases from J, the junction kept 5 bases outside the gene matches. The CDR3 coding sequence is TGTGCCAGCTCATCGACAGGGTGGTACGAGCAGTACTTC. Translation gives CASSSTGWYEQYF. Looking up the rest from reference TRBV18 and TRBJ2-7 gives the full variable domain: NAGVMQNPRHLVRRRGQEARLRCSPMKGHSHVYWYRQLPEEGLKFMVYLQKENIIDESGMPKERFSAEFPKEGPSILRIQQVVRGDSAAYFCASSSTGWYEQYFGPGTRLTVT.

This clonotype was seen at least ten times. This sequence joins TRBV4-1 and TRBJ2-6; D possibly corresponds to TRBD1 (5 bases). The length of the CDR3 is 19 residues. Germline V gene data show CDR1 as MGHRA and CDR2 as YSYEKL. V lost 0 bases and J 4 bases, leaving 19 bases between the germline ends. The DNA of the CDR3 is TGCGCCAGCAGCCAAGATATGACAGTTCCCTCTACGGGGGCCAACGTCCTGACTTTC. This gives the protein CASSQDMTVPSTGANVLTF.

This clonotype was counted once. This rearrangement joins TRBV15 to TRBJ2-1; either TRBD1 or TRBD2 may fit D (5 bases each). This CDR3 contains 12 residues. V lost 5 bases and J lost 9, with 11 bases in between. In germline, CDR1 is LNHNV, CDR2 YYDKDF (reference sequence). The CDR3 spells CATSPGDGEQFF. The CDR3 coding sequence is TGTGCCACCAGCCCCGGGGACGGTGAGCAGTTCTTC. Full variable domain (rest looked up from reference TRBV15 and TRBJ2-1): DAMVIQNPRYQVTQFGKPVTLSCSQTLNHNVMYWYQQKSSQAPKLLFHYYDKDFNNEADTPDNFQSRRPNTSFCFLDIRSPGLGDTAMYLCATSPGDGEQFFGPGTRLTVL.

This clonotype appeared a few times. This chain connects TRBV7-8 to TRBJ1-2; D not certain. The CDR3 loop spans 14 amino acids. Germline V gives CDR1 SGHVS, CDR2 FQNEAQ. Trimming removed 2 bases from V and 5 bases from J, with 12 bases in between. CDR3 amino acids: CASSLKTDGYGYTF. CDR3 nucleotides: TGTGCCAGCAGCTTAAAAACCGACGGGTATGGCTACACCTTC.

This clonotype appeared many times. The genes are TRBV7-6 and TRBJ2-2; D is possibly TRBD1 (5 bases). The CDR3 sequence is 14 residues long. The germline V gene has CDR1 SGHVS and CDR2 FNYEAQ. V dropped 4 bases and J dropped 7 bases, with 13 bases sitting between them. DNA of the CDR3: TGTGCCAGCAGCTCCTATCAGGGAAACGGGGAGCTGTTTTTT. This gives the protein CASSSYQGNGELFF.